These 21 T cell receptor beta chains originate from one sample sequenced in a study of blood T cells in healthy people across ages. Together with a sample-barcoded 5' primer, a J-beta primer mix was included in a second PCR lasting roughly 6 to 12 cycles. From the 5' RACE reads, TCRdb called clonotypes with MiXCR, one entry per CDR3 protein. The sample holds 450,000 to 700,000 distinct CDR3 sequences, 27% seen once. The material sequenced was blood. All receptors come from a woman between 70 and 85 years old in good health.

A few counts support this clonotype. V and J are TRBV5-6 and TRBJ2-1; 7 bases agree with TRBD2. The DNA end is a closer match to TRBJ2-7, so the J assignment may be wrong. The CDR3 is 15 amino acids. The germline gives CDR1 SGHDT, CDR2 YYEEEE. The CDR3 DNA sequence: TGTGCCAGCAGCTTAATTTTACTAGCGACCTACGAGCAGTACTTC. Translating gives CASSLILLATYEQYF.

The rearrangement joins TRBV19 to TRBJ2-1; possible D gene TRBD1, 6 bases. Trimming took off 8 bases at V and 4 bases at J, with 18 bases between the two ends. The CDR3 consists of 15 residues. Looked up from germline, CDR1 is LNHDA and CDR2 is SQIVND (reference sequence). CDR3 in amino acids: CASSPRGGGYNEQFF. For the CDR3, the DNA is TGTGCCAGTTCGCCCAGGGGCGGAGGTTACAATGAGCAGTTCTTC.

The J gene is TRBJ2-3, the V gene TRBV20-1; D not resolved. Per the germline V gene, CDR1 is DFQATT and CDR2 is SNEGSKA (reference sequence). Trimming cost V 4 bases and J 2 bases, with 4 bases left between them. This CDR3 comprises 11 residues. The CDR3 loop is CSAMYTDTQYF. Here the CDR3 DNA reads TGCAGTGCTATGTACACAGATACGCAGTATTTT.

V usage is TRBV12-3 or TRBV12-4 and J usage is TRBJ2-1; 8 nucleotides align to TRBD1. This CDR3 has 15 residues. V gave up 5 bases and J gave up 7 bases; unmatched junction bases: 10. Here the CDR3 reads CASSAPDRGSNEQFF. The CDR3 nucleotides are TGTGCCAGCAGTGCTCCAGACAGGGGATCGAATGAGCAGTTCTTC.

This clonotype appeared a few times. V gene TRBV14 combines with J gene TRBJ2-5; D remains ambiguous. Matching the DNA end better, TRBJ2-1 makes the J call doubtful. The CDR3 loop spans 16 amino acids. In germline, CDR1 is SGHDN, CDR2 FVKESK. In DNA, the CDR3 is TGTGCCAGCAGCCAAGCCAGATACCGATTATACAATGAGCAGTTCTTC. It encodes CASSQARYRLYNEQFF.

The chain carries TRBV2 and TRBJ2-5; D ambiguous. The CDR3 is 13 residues long. Trimming removed 7 bases from V and 2 bases from J, with 11 bases in between. Germline CDR1 reads SNHLY; CDR2 reads FYNNEI. The CDR3 reads CASTPRRQETQYF. CDR3 in DNA: TGTGCCAGCACTCCCAGGAGACAAGAGACCCAGTACTTC.

This clonotype was observed a few times. The J gene is TRBJ1-4, the V gene TRBV12-3 or TRBV12-4; the D gene is possibly TRBD1 (5 bases). V lost 1 base to trimming and J lost 7 bases, with 10 bases between them. This CDR3 contains 14 residues. The CDR3 bases are TGTGCCAGCAGTTTAGGGGTTCAGGGTGAAAAACTGTTTTTT. As protein: CASSLGVQGEKLFF.

There are a few counts of this clonotype. J is TRBJ1-6 and V is TRBV12-3 or TRBV12-4; D is unresolved. The CDR3 runs 13 residues. The V gene lost 4 bases and the J gene lost 5 bases, with 6 bases spanning the gap. CDR3: CASSYSHNSPLHF. The CDR3 DNA reads as TGTGCCAGCAGTTATTCTCATAATTCACCCCTCCACTTT.

This clonotype was counted only a few times. This rearrangement joins TRBV18 to TRBJ2-7; D is possibly TRBD1 (6 bases). This CDR3 spans 12 amino acids. Trimming took 5 bases from V and 6 from J, leaving 11 bases between them. Germline V gene lookup returns CDR1 KGHSH and CDR2 LQKENI. The CDR3: CASSKDRFEQYF. The CDR3 nucleotides are TGTGCCAGCTCAAAGGACAGATTCGAGCAGTACTTC. The complete variable domain, with remaining parts taken from reference TRBV18 and TRBJ2-7, reads NAGVMQNPRHLVRRRGQEARLRCSPMKGHSHVYWYRQLPEEGLKFMVYLQKENIIDESGMPKERFSAEFPKEGPSILRIQQVVRGDSAAYFCASSKDRFEQYFGPGTRLTVT.

J is TRBJ2-5 and V is TRBV6-5; D is possibly TRBD2 (6 bases). The DNA matches TRBJ2-1 better at its end, which makes the J call doubtful. The germline CDR1 and CDR2 sequences are MNHEY and SVGAGI. This CDR3 spans 15 amino acids. The CDR3 bases are TGTGCCAGCAGTTACGGTCAGGGAGGTCGGGATGAGCAGTTCTTC. Translating gives CASSYGQGGRDEQFF.

The CDR3 here is CASSLMIGREQFF. The CDR3 bases are TGTGCCAGCAGTTTGATGATCGGAAGAGAGCAGTTCTTC. This chain connects TRBV12-3 or TRBV12-4 to TRBJ2-1; D ambiguous. V was shortened by 3 bases and J by 10 bases, with 13 bases between the two germline ends. This CDR3 is 13 amino acids long.

This clonotype was observed a handful of times. The J gene is TRBJ2-7, the V gene TRBV7-2; D may be TRBD2 (7 bases). From germline, CDR1 is SGHTA and CDR2 FQGNSA. The CDR3 runs 14 residues. Trimming took off 5 bases at V and 4 bases at J, with 15 bases between the two ends. CDR3 sequence: CASSPREGGYEQYF. In nucleotides, the CDR3 is TGTGCCAGCAGCCCAAGGGAGGGGGGGTACGAGCAGTACTTC.

The V and J genes are TRBV20-1 and TRBJ1-1; D gene ambiguous. The germline CDR1 and CDR2 sequences are DFQATT and SNEGSKA (reference sequence). This CDR3 has 13 residues. V lost 2 bases to trimming and J lost 0 bases, with 7 bases between them. The CDR3 DNA reads as TGCAGTGCTAGATCCAGCTTGAACACTGAAGCTTTCTTT. It translates to CSARSSLNTEAFF.

This chain joins TRBV20-1 and TRBJ2-3, with 14 nucleotides matching TRBD2. The CDR3 has 16 residues. Per the germline V gene, CDR1 is DFQATT and CDR2 is SNEGSKA (reference sequence). V gave up 3 bases and J gave up 3 bases; unmatched junction bases: 5. CDR3 residues: CSASPGLAGVTDTQYF. CDR3 DNA sequence: TGCAGTGCTAGCCCGGGACTAGCGGGAGTAACAGATACGCAGTATTTT.

This clonotype was counted only a few times. The chain employs TRBV7-3 and TRBJ2-1; tentative D call: TRBD2 (6 bases). V was clipped by 2 bases and J by 5 bases, with 13 bases between them. The germline CDR1 and CDR2 sequences are SGHTA and FQGTGA. This CDR3 is built from 15 residues. The CDR3 region is CASSLRGRTDNEQFF. CDR3 DNA sequence: TGTGCCAGCAGCTTACGGGGGAGAACCGACAATGAGCAGTTCTTC.

This sequence joins TRBV19 and TRBJ2-1; D might be TRBD1 (5 bases). Near its end, the DNA agrees better with TRBJ2-7, so the J call may be wrong. Germline values: CDR1 LNHDA, CDR2 SQIVND (reference sequence). CDR3 length: 15 amino acids. CDR3 coding DNA: TGTGCCAGTAGTATTGGTCCTGGACAAGCCTACGAGCAGTACTTC. Encoded protein: CASSIGPGQAYEQYF.

The rearrangement joins TRBV5-1 to TRBJ2-5, with D perhaps assigned TRBD1 or TRBD2 (5 bases each). The assigned J gene may be wrong: the sequence end matches TRBJ2-1 better. The CDR3 length is 17 residues. CDR1 SGHRS and CDR2 YFSETQ come from the germline V gene. The CDR3 DNA follows: TGCGCCAGCAGCCTGGCTCCCGGCGTCATGCAGGGAGTAGGACAGTTCTTC. Translating it yields CASSLAPGVMQGVGQFF.

For this clonotype: At one end, the junction sequence differs from germline, possibly due to a read error. The rearrangement links TRBV7-2 to TRBJ2-1; no clear D gene. This CDR3 region has 14 residues. The germline V gene encodes CDR1 SGHTA and CDR2 FQGNSA. DNA of the CDR3: TGTGCCCGCAGCTTAGGTCGGGTCTACAATGAGCAGTTCTTC. This sequence encodes CARSLGRVYNEQFF. Using reference TRBV7-2 and TRBJ2-1 for the parts outside the CDR3, the full variable domain is GAGVSQSPSNKVTEKGKDVELRCDPISGHTALYWYRQSLGQGLEFLIYFQGNSAPDKSGLPSDRFSAERTGGSVSTLTIQRTQQEDSAVYLCARSLGRVYNEQFFGPGTRLTVL.

This clonotype was seen more than once but under ten times. The V and J genes are TRBV6-6 and TRBJ2-1; TRBD1 is a possible D gene (6 bases). Germline CDR1 is MNHNY and CDR2 is SVGAGI (reference sequence). The CDR3 spans 13 residues. Between the trimmed V and J ends, which lost 6 bases and 6 bases, there was a span of 12 bases. CDR3 residues: CASRRGTVNEQFF. CDR3 DNA: TGTGCCAGCAGGAGGGGGACGGTCAATGAGCAGTTCTTC.

The chain is built from TRBV6-5 and TRBJ2-5; tentative D call: TRBD2 (7 bases). Trimming removed 5 bases at V and 3 bases at J, with 16 bases between. Germline CDR1 MNHEY, CDR2 SVGAGI. This CDR3 comprises 15 residues. The CDR3 is CASSEWTAGKETQYF. In DNA, the CDR3 is TGTGCCAGCAGTGAGTGGACAGCGGGAAAAGAGACCCAGTACTTC.

This chain links TRBV29-1 with TRBJ2-1; D is possibly TRBD2 (7 bases). V lost 3 bases, J lost 7 bases, and 19 bases lay in between. This CDR3 region has 15 residues. CDR1 and CDR2 (germline): SQVTM, ANQGSEA. CDR3 sequence: CSVDLMGGLRNEQFF. CDR3 nucleotides: TGCAGCGTTGACTTAATGGGGGGGCTGAGGAATGAGCAGTTCTTC.